These T cell receptor beta chains were read from a single sample in a study of blood T cell repertoires in COVID-19. Repertoires were generated with immunoSEQ multiplex PCR, while TCRdb's copy carries only in-frame clones and drops some. The repertoire consists of about 270,000 clones, with less than 90% occurring once and the leading ten covering about 3%. Sequencing used PBMCs or T cells enriched from blood (not recorded which). These receptors all stem from a woman aged 45 to 65 who had recovered from COVID-19. CDR3s include the opening cysteine and the closing phenylalanine or tryptophan. D genes are given only for firm matches. Size values are once, few and many counts, or a class for expanded clones, and some rows have none.

j_gene: TRBJ1-1; abundance: .; v_gene: TRBV28; d_gene: .; CDR3aa: CASSLLGAEAFF; CDR3nt: TGTGCCAGCAGTTTACTCGGGGCTGAAGCTTTCTTT
j_gene: TRBJ1-2; abundance: once; v_gene: TRBV5-6; d_gene: TRBD1; CDR3aa: CASSAVNRGGYTF; CDR3nt: TGTGCCAGCAGCGCGGTTAACAGGGGGGGCTACACCTTC
j_gene: TRBJ1-2; abundance: .; v_gene: TRBV12-3/TRBV12-4; d_gene: TRBD1; CDR3aa: CASSLGQGGGYTF; CDR3nt: TGTGCCAGCAGCCTGGGACAGGGCGGTGGCTACACCTTC
j_gene: TRBJ2-1; abundance: .; v_gene: TRBV19; d_gene: TRBD2; CDR3aa: CASRTLAGGYNEQFF; CDR3nt: TGTGCCAGTAGGACACTAGCGGGAGGCTACAATGAGCAGTTCTTC
j_gene: TRBJ2-7; abundance: .; v_gene: TRBV9; d_gene: TRBD2; CDR3aa: CASSVTGGASYEQYF; CDR3nt: TGTGCCAGCAGCGTAACGGGGGGGGCCTCCTACGAGCAGTACTTC
j_gene: TRBJ2-2; abundance: few; v_gene: TRBV3-1/TRBV3-2; d_gene: TRBD1; CDR3aa: CASSSGQGNTGELFF; CDR3nt: TGTGCCAGCAGCTCGGGACAGGGGAACACCGGGGAGCTGTTTTTT
j_gene: TRBJ1-5; abundance: once; v_gene: TRBV4-3; d_gene: TRBD1; CDR3aa: CASSQDQGAGPQHF; CDR3nt: TGCGCCAGCAGCCAAGATCAGGGGGCAGGGCCCCAGCATTTT
j_gene: TRBJ1-5; abundance: .; v_gene: TRBV6-5; d_gene: .; CDR3aa: CASSRYSYSNQPQHF; CDR3nt: TGTGCCAGCAGTAGGTACAGCTATAGCAATCAGCCCCAGCATTTT
j_gene: TRBJ2-3; abundance: .; v_gene: TRBV9; d_gene: .; CDR3aa: CAIPRDTDTQYF; CDR3nt: TGTGCCATCCCGCGGGACACAGATACGCAGTATTTT
j_gene: TRBJ1-2; abundance: .; v_gene: TRBV28; d_gene: .; CDR3aa: CASRPSSGSLYGYTF; CDR3nt: TGTGCCAGCAGGCCCTCTTCGGGGTCCCTTTATGGCTACACCTTC
j_gene: TRBJ1-2; abundance: .; v_gene: TRBV4-1; d_gene: .; CDR3aa: CASSQAPAGPNYGYTF; CDR3nt: TGCGCCAGCAGCCAGGCCCCAGCGGGGCCTAACTATGGCTACACCTTC
j_gene: TRBJ1-3; abundance: .; v_gene: TRBV6-5; d_gene: TRBD1; CDR3aa: CASSYDRGQGNTIYF; CDR3nt: TGTGCCAGCAGTTACGACAGGGGGCAAGGAAACACCATATATTTT
j_gene: TRBJ1-2; abundance: .; v_gene: TRBV9; d_gene: TRBD1; CDR3aa: CASSVGDSNLRRYTF; CDR3nt: TGTGCCAGCAGCGTAGGGGACAGCAACCTTCGTCGCTACACCTTC
j_gene: TRBJ2-7; abundance: .; v_gene: TRBV7-8; d_gene: TRBD1; CDR3aa: CASSLPGQGLGEQYF; CDR3nt: TGTGCCAGCAGCTTACCAGGACAGGGTTTGGGCGAGCAGTACTTC
j_gene: TRBJ2-7; abundance: .; v_gene: TRBV7-2; d_gene: .; CDR3aa: CASSLAFPSDYEQYF; CDR3nt: TGTGCCAGCAGCTTAGCCTTTCCTAGCGATTACGAGCAGTACTTC
j_gene: TRBJ1-4; abundance: .; v_gene: TRBV11-2; d_gene: .; CDR3aa: CASSAAGLNEKLFF; CDR3nt: TGTGCCAGCAGCGCCGCAGGGTTAAATGAAAAACTGTTTTTT
j_gene: TRBJ1-6; abundance: once; v_gene: TRBV21-1; d_gene: .; CDR3aa: CASSKREGPPLHF; CDR3nt: TGTGCCAGCAGCAAACGGGAGGGTCCACCCCTCCACTTT
j_gene: TRBJ1-1; abundance: .; v_gene: TRBV6-5; d_gene: .; CDR3aa: CASSNDRNTEAFF; CDR3nt: TGTGCCAGCAGTAATGACAGAAACACTGAAGCTTTCTTT
j_gene: TRBJ1-3; abundance: .; v_gene: TRBV18; d_gene: .; CDR3aa: CASSPDSLILPTSGNTIYF; CDR3nt: TGTGCCAGCTCCCCGGACAGCCTAATACTCCCTACTTCTGGAAACACCATATATTTT
j_gene: TRBJ2-5; abundance: .; v_gene: TRBV5-4; d_gene: TRBD2; CDR3aa: CASSLTLAGEAVETQYF; CDR3nt: TGTGCCAGCAGCCTGACCCTAGCGGGAGAAGCGGTAGAGACCCAGTACTTC
j_gene: TRBJ1-5; abundance: .; v_gene: TRBV28; d_gene: .; CDR3aa: CASSLRGRIQPQHF; CDR3nt: TGTGCCAGCAGTTTGCGGGGGCGCATTCAGCCCCAGCATTTT
j_gene: TRBJ2-7; abundance: .; v_gene: TRBV28; d_gene: .; CDR3aa: CASWAQGYEQYF; CDR3nt: TGTGCCAGCTGGGCGCAGGGCTACGAGCAGTACTTC
j_gene: TRBJ1-3; abundance: .; v_gene: TRBV7-8; d_gene: .; CDR3aa: CASSWTLTGNTIYF; CDR3nt: TGTGCCAGCAGCTGGACTCTGACGGGAAACACCATATATTTT
j_gene: TRBJ1-1; abundance: .; v_gene: TRBV10-3; d_gene: .; CDR3aa: CAISVRGGNTEAFF; CDR3nt: TGTGCCATCAGTGTGAGGGGAGGAAACACTGAAGCTTTCTTT
j_gene: TRBJ2-3; abundance: .; v_gene: TRBV30; d_gene: .; CDR3aa: CAWSVSGLITDTQYF; CDR3nt: TGTGCCTGGAGTGTCTCAGGGCTAATCACAGATACGCAGTATTTT
j_gene: TRBJ1-3; abundance: .; v_gene: TRBV5-5; d_gene: TRBD1; CDR3aa: CASSRNRGIGNTIYF; CDR3nt: TGTGCCAGCAGCCGAAACAGGGGGATTGGAAACACCATATATTTT
j_gene: TRBJ2-1; abundance: .; v_gene: TRBV28; d_gene: TRBD2; CDR3aa: CASSSIAGWGNEQFF; CDR3nt: TGTGCCAGCAGTTCAATAGCGGGATGGGGCAATGAGCAGTTCTTC
j_gene: TRBJ1-3; abundance: once; v_gene: TRBV18; d_gene: .; CDR3aa: CASLGQSSGNTIYF; CDR3nt: TGTGCCAGCCTAGGACAGTCCTCTGGAAACACCATATATTTT
j_gene: TRBJ2-5; abundance: .; v_gene: TRBV6-2/TRBV6-3; d_gene: .; CDR3aa: CASSKMRFQETQYF; CDR3nt: TGTGCCAGCAGCAAGATGCGGTTTCAAGAGACCCAGTACTTC
j_gene: TRBJ1-2; abundance: .; v_gene: TRBV4-1; d_gene: TRBD1; CDR3aa: CASSRWDTGEGYTF; CDR3nt: TGCGCCAGCAGCCGATGGGATACAGGGGAAGGCTACACCTTC
j_gene: TRBJ2-7; abundance: .; v_gene: TRBV7-8; d_gene: TRBD2; CDR3aa: CASSLVLAGSYEQYF; CDR3nt: TGTGCCAGCAGCTTAGTTCTAGCGGGCTCCTACGAGCAGTACTTC
j_gene: TRBJ2-7; abundance: .; v_gene: TRBV2; d_gene: .; CDR3aa: CASSPPIVGEPYEQYF; CDR3nt: TGTGCCAGCAGCCCTCCCATCGTGGGAGAGCCCTACGAGCAGTACTTC
j_gene: TRBJ1-2; abundance: .; v_gene: TRBV2; d_gene: TRBD1; CDR3aa: CASSEADRVGDGYTF; CDR3nt: TGTGCCAGCAGTGAAGCGGACAGGGTAGGAGACGGCTACACCTTC
j_gene: TRBJ1-5; abundance: once; v_gene: TRBV6-5; d_gene: TRBD1; CDR3aa: CASRGGQGIQPQHF; CDR3nt: TGTGCCAGCAGGGGGGGACAGGGGATACAGCCCCAGCATTTT
j_gene: TRBJ1-6; abundance: .; v_gene: TRBV3-1/TRBV3-2; d_gene: TRBD1; CDR3aa: CASSLGDRGNSPLHF; CDR3nt: TGTGCCAGCAGCCTAGGGGACAGGGGCAATTCACCCCTCCACTTT
j_gene: TRBJ1-5; abundance: .; v_gene: TRBV6-1; d_gene: .; CDR3aa: CASSEIVGTSNQPQHF; CDR3nt: TGTGCCAGCAGTGAAATCGTCGGGACATCAAATCAGCCCCAGCATTTT
j_gene: TRBJ1-5; abundance: .; v_gene: TRBV30; d_gene: TRBD1; CDR3aa: CAWSGTGERQPQHF; CDR3nt: TGTGCCTGGAGTGGAACAGGGGAACGTCAGCCCCAGCATTTT
j_gene: TRBJ2-1; abundance: few; v_gene: TRBV28; d_gene: TRBD2; CDR3aa: CASSRGSDPNEQFF; CDR3nt: TGTGCCAGCAGTCGCGGGAGTGACCCTAATGAGCAGTTCTTC
j_gene: TRBJ1-1; abundance: .; v_gene: TRBV6-5; d_gene: TRBD1; CDR3aa: CASSPGQGANTEAFF; CDR3nt: TGTGCCAGCAGCCCGGGACAGGGGGCTAACACTGAAGCTTTCTTT
j_gene: TRBJ1-1; abundance: .; v_gene: TRBV19; d_gene: .; CDR3aa: CASRAVLNTEAFF; CDR3nt: TGTGCCAGTAGGGCGGTATTGAACACTGAAGCTTTCTTT
j_gene: TRBJ2-1; abundance: .; v_gene: TRBV27; d_gene: TRBD2; CDR3aa: CASRPKGRDNEQFF; CDR3nt: TGTGCCAGCAGGCCAAAGGGGAGGGACAATGAGCAGTTCTTC
j_gene: TRBJ1-2; abundance: .; v_gene: TRBV28; d_gene: .; CDR3aa: CASRPTGYDGYTF; CDR3nt: TGTGCCAGCAGACCAACAGGGTACGATGGCTACACCTTC
j_gene: TRBJ1-2; abundance: .; v_gene: TRBV2; d_gene: .; CDR3aa: CASSGQVSNYGYTF; CDR3nt: TGTGCCAGCAGTGGACAGGTGTCTAACTATGGCTACACCTTC
j_gene: TRBJ2-2; abundance: few; v_gene: TRBV30; d_gene: .; CDR3aa: CAWRPGQNTGELFF; CDR3nt: TGTGCCTGGAGGCCGGGACAAAACACCGGGGAGCTGTTTTTT
j_gene: TRBJ1-4; abundance: .; v_gene: TRBV25-1; d_gene: .; CDR3aa: CASSEYLSRRNEKLFF; CDR3nt: TGTGCCAGCAGTGAATATTTATCGAGGCGTAATGAAAAACTGTTTTTT
j_gene: TRBJ1-4; abundance: .; v_gene: TRBV28; d_gene: .; CDR3aa: CASSLRIRGDGGGEKLFF; CDR3nt: TGTGCCAGCAGTTTACGAATCAGGGGCGATGGAGGAGGTGAAAAACTGTTTTTT
j_gene: TRBJ1-3; abundance: .; v_gene: TRBV10-3; d_gene: TRBD1; CDR3aa: CAISESTTGGSGNTIYF; CDR3nt: TGTGCCATCAGTGAGTCGACGACAGGGGGTTCGGGAAACACCATATATTTT
j_gene: TRBJ1-1; abundance: .; v_gene: TRBV27; d_gene: TRBD1; CDR3aa: CASRLGQGFSEAFF; CDR3nt: TGTGCCAGCAGGCTCGGACAGGGTTTCTCTGAAGCTTTCTTT
j_gene: TRBJ2-7; abundance: .; v_gene: TRBV6-5; d_gene: .; CDR3aa: CASTLLGAEGYEQYF; CDR3nt: TGTGCCAGTACGCTATTGGGGGCCGAGGGTTACGAGCAGTACTTC
j_gene: TRBJ2-3; abundance: .; v_gene: TRBV9; d_gene: .; CDR3aa: CASSLGFAFTDTQYF; CDR3nt: TGTGCCAGCAGCTTAGGGTTTGCGTTCACAGATACGCAGTATTTT
j_gene: TRBJ2-3; abundance: .; v_gene: TRBV19; d_gene: TRBD1; CDR3aa: CASTLGTGNTDTQYF; CDR3nt: TGTGCCAGTACCTTAGGGACAGGGAACACAGATACGCAGTATTTT
j_gene: TRBJ2-7; abundance: .; v_gene: TRBV10-3; d_gene: .; CDR3aa: CAISETIVEQYF; CDR3nt: TGTGCCATCAGTGAGACCATAGTCGAGCAGTACTTC